The clone carrying this T cell receptor beta chain was counted many times. The sample is drawn from a study of response to subunit inactivated influenza vaccine. The CDR3 totals 14 residues. V dropped 7 bases and J dropped 9; count of bases not matched to a gene: 8. TCRdb itself ran the RT-PCR reads through MiXCR, one entry per CDR3 protein. Found here are 250,000 to 350,000 distinct CDR3 sequences, approximately 20% of them singletons; the top ten hold about a tenth. The sequence derives from a man between 50 and 69 years old who received an inactivated influenza vaccine. The chain uses TRBV12-3 or TRBV12-4 and TRBJ2-1; 11 bases are a match to TRBD2. The sample consisted of PBMCs from blood, taken approximately 20 months after vaccination. The CDR3 DNA follows: TGTGCCAGCACAACTAGCGGGGGCCGCGGTGAGCAGTTCTTC. Protein: CASTTSGGRGEQFF.